The text below deals with one T cell receptor beta chain. The assay was immunoSEQ multiplex PCR, and TCRdb's table has in-frame clones only and misses some. The sample lists 290,000 or so clones, approximately 85% seen once, with 4.5% to 5.5% in the top ten. This sample was taken from a study of blood T cell repertoires in COVID-19. CDR1 and CDR2 (germline): MDHEN, SYDVKM. CDR3 length: 11 residues. Trimming took off 10 bases at V and 2 bases at J, with 8 bases between the two ends. The specimen was peripheral blood. This receptor was taken from a man aged 45-60 years with active or convalescent COVID-19. The gene calls are TRBV28 and TRBJ2-5, with D unresolved. CDR3 coding DNA: TGTGCCACAATCAGTCAAGAGACCCAGTACTTC. Translated: CATISQETQYF.